The rows below give T cell receptor beta chains drawn from one sample of a study of blood T cell repertoires in COVID-19. Sequenced by immunoSEQ multiplex PCR; TCRdb stores in-frame clones only, minus some. This table holds about 330,000 clones, about 87% found once. Source material: PBMCs or T cells enriched from blood (not recorded which). All receptors come from a young man who had recovered from COVID-19. The CDR3 runs from the conserved cysteine through the conserved F or W. A D gene is named only where the DNA matches it firmly. Some rows have no size entry. The others give once, few or many, or a class for an expanded clone.

D gene	J gene	clone size	V gene	CDR3 protein	CDR3 DNA
.	TRBJ2-7	.	TRBV19	CASSNQGSGYEQYF	TGTGCCAGTAGTAACCAGGGCTCAGGGTACGAGCAGTACTTC
.	TRBJ2-1	.	TRBV30	CAWRRAPNNEQFF	TGTGCCTGGAGGCGGGCCCCTAACAATGAGCAGTTCTTC
.	TRBJ2-7	.	TRBV24-1	CATQATGGSYEQYF	TGTGCCACCCAAGCGACAGGTGGTTCCTACGAGCAGTACTTC
.	TRBJ2-3	.	TRBV27	CASSLDWSTDTQYF	TGTGCCAGCAGTCTCGACTGGAGCACAGATACGCAGTATTTT
TRBD1	TRBJ2-2	.	TRBV5-1	CASSPDRAVGGELFF	TGCGCCAGCAGCCCGGACAGGGCCGTCGGCGGGGAGCTGTTTTTT
TRBD2	TRBJ2-7	once	TRBV11-2	CASSLDFRLARVSYEQYF	TGTGCCAGCAGCTTAGACTTCCGACTAGCGCGGGTTTCCTACGAGCAGTACTTC
.	TRBJ1-5	.	TRBV5-8	CASSLQGWSNQPQHF	TGTGCCAGCAGCCTACAGGGTTGGAGCAATCAGCCCCAGCATTTT
.	TRBJ1-3	.	TRBV19	CASSYVYAGNTIYF	TGTGCCAGTAGCTACGTTTACGCGGGAAACACCATATATTTT
TRBD1	TRBJ2-2	.	TRBV7-9	CASSLVTGAGELFF	TGTGCCAGCAGCTTAGTAACAGGGGCCGGGGAGCTGTTTTTT
.	TRBJ2-1	.	TRBV6-5	CASRATGSYNEQFF	TGTGCCAGCAGAGCGACAGGCTCCTACAATGAGCAGTTCTTC
.	TRBJ2-2	.	TRBV23-1	CASSHGQQTSTTGPGELFF	TGCGCCAGCAGTCACGGACAGCAAACGTCGACGACTGGGCCCGGGGAGCTGTTTTTT
TRBD1	TRBJ2-7	.	TRBV5-1	CASSQMGQRAYEQYF	TGCGCCAGCAGCCAAATGGGACAGCGAGCCTACGAGCAGTACTTC
TRBD1	TRBJ1-3	.	TRBV18	CASSPPAGGPSGNTIYF	TGTGCCAGCTCACCACCGGCAGGGGGTCCCTCTGGAAACACCATATATTTT
.	TRBJ1-1	.	TRBV4-1	CASSRPRIEDTEAFF	TGCGCCAGCAGCCGCCCTCGGATAGAGGACACTGAAGCTTTCTTT
TRBD2	TRBJ2-2	.	TRBV18	CASSSSLPSGGAAGELFF	TGTGCCAGCTCATCCTCACTTCCAAGCGGGGGGGCCGCCGGGGAGCTGTTTTTT
.	TRBJ2-1	.	TRBV11-2	CASSPFTENEQFF	TGTGCCAGCAGCCCCTTTACGGAGAATGAGCAGTTCTTC
TRBD2	TRBJ2-5	.	TRBV18	CASSPGGTSGGTQETQYF	TGTGCCAGCTCACCAGGAGGAACTAGCGGGGGGACCCAAGAGACCCAGTACTTC
.	TRBJ1-4	.	TRBV7-9	CASSFFRQGEKLFF	TGTGCCAGCAGCTTTTTTCGCCAGGGTGAAAAACTGTTTTTT
TRBD1	TRBJ2-2	.	TRBV7-3	CASSSQPGTGFTGELFF	TGTGCCAGCAGCTCACAACCCGGGACAGGGTTCACCGGGGAGCTGTTTTTT
.	TRBJ1-5	.	TRBV4-2	CASSQGTGNQPQHF	TGTGCCAGCAGCCAGGGGACTGGGAATCAGCCCCAGCATTTT
TRBD1	TRBJ2-6	few	TRBV28	CASSLLDRGYGANVLTF	TGTGCCAGCAGTTTACTGGACAGGGGGTATGGGGCCAACGTCCTGACTTTC
.	TRBJ1-5	.	TRBV27	CASSRTVLQPQHF	TGTGCCAGCAGTAGGACAGTACTCCAGCCCCAGCATTTT
TRBD2	TRBJ2-3	.	TRBV9	CASSAQGTSLDTQYF	TGTGCCAGCAGCGCCCAGGGGACTAGTTTGGATACGCAGTATTTT
TRBD1	TRBJ2-7	.	TRBV4-1	CASSQGTGNEQYF	TGCGCCAGCAGCCAGGGGACAGGGAACGAGCAGTACTTC
TRBD2	TRBJ2-5	.	TRBV4-1	CASSQGASGGLETQYF	TGCGCCAGCAGCCAAGGGGCTAGCGGGGGGCTTGAGACCCAGTACTTC
TRBD1	TRBJ1-1	.	TRBV18	CASSGRTGGTEAFF	TGTGCCAGCTCAGGGAGGACAGGGGGCACTGAAGCTTTCTTT
TRBD1	TRBJ2-1	.	TRBV18	CASSTKTGGTYNEQFF	TGTGCCAGCTCAACAAAAACAGGGGGAACCTACAATGAGCAGTTCTTC
TRBD2	TRBJ2-5	.	TRBV5-8	CASSSLSGGPVETQYF	TGTGCCAGCAGTTCACTTAGCGGGGGGCCAGTAGAGACCCAGTACTTC
TRBD1	TRBJ1-6	.	TRBV7-2	CASSRQGGNSPLHF	TGTGCCAGCAGCAGACAGGGGGGGAATTCACCCCTCCACTTT
TRBD1	TRBJ2-5	.	TRBV11-2	CASSYGQVRETQYF	TGTGCCAGCAGCTACGGACAGGTGCGGGAGACCCAGTACTTC
.	TRBJ1-2	.	TRBV19	CASSIASNQIRLYGYTF	TGTGCCAGTAGTATAGCTTCCAACCAAATCCGGTTATATGGCTACACCTTC